These 18 T cell receptor beta chains came from one sample sequenced in a study of post-analysis software for immune sequencing data. Study-wide results and limits: The study found TRBV5-6, TRBV5-1 and TRBV20-1 among roughly 5 TRBV segments more frequent in patients than controls.

Prepared libraries of TCR beta cDNA carried unique molecular identifiers. TCRdb analysed the PCR reads with MiXCR anew, one entry per CDR3 protein. Here the sample spans roughly 430,000 distinct CDR3 sequences, roughly 38% being singletons. Their specific antigens are unknown. Input material: blood. All receptors derive from a girl aged 2 to 9 with multiple sclerosis.

The V and J genes are TRBV2 and TRBJ2-1; TRBD2 aligns across 13 bases. The CDR3 extends over 15 amino acids. Germline V lookup: CDR1 SNHLY, CDR2 FYNNEI. Germline trimming cut 6 bases from V and 8 bases from J; bases unmatched to any gene: 7. CDR3 loop: CASRTLAGGPDEQFF. DNA of the CDR3: TGTGCCAGCAGAACACTAGCGGGGGGGCCGGATGAGCAGTTCTTC.

The chain combines TRBV5-1 with TRBJ2-3, with D perhaps being TRBD1 or TRBD2 (6 bases each). CDR1 and CDR2 from the germline V gene are SGHRS and YFSETQ. The CDR3 is 14 residues long. The germline V and J ends were trimmed by 6 bases and 6 bases, with 17 bases remaining between them. CDR3 in DNA: TGCGCCAGCACCCAGGAGGGGGGCATGGATACGCAGTATTTT. Residues: CASTQEGGMDTQYF.

In this sample, this clonotype turned up a few times. The gene calls are TRBV20-1 and TRBJ2-3, with 14 bases identical to TRBD2. V dropped 6 bases and J dropped 3; count of bases not matched to a gene: 8. The germline CDR1 and CDR2 sequences are DFQATT and SNEGSKA (reference sequence). CDR3 length: 16 residues. The CDR3 spells CSARGTSGRRTDTQYF. CDR3 nucleotide sequence: TGCAGTGCGCGGGGGACTAGCGGGAGAAGGACAGATACGCAGTATTTT.

In this sample, this clonotype turned up a few times. The chain combines TRBV25-1 with TRBJ1-4; D gene uncertain. CDR1 is MGHDK, CDR2 SYGVNS, per germline. Trimming removed 6 bases from V and 6 bases from J, with 11 bases in between. The CDR3 length is 13 residues. This chain's CDR3 is CASRKMTDEKLFF. Here the CDR3 DNA reads TGTGCCAGCAGGAAAATGACGGATGAAAAACTGTTTTTT.

This clonotype was observed a few times. The V and J genes are TRBV5-1 and TRBJ2-7; 8 nucleotides align to TRBD1. Germline V gene data show CDR1 as SGHRS and CDR2 as YFSETQ. The CDR3 runs to 15 residues. The V segment lost 6 bases and the J segment 2 bases; nucleotides outside the gene matches: 10. DNA for the CDR3: TGCGCCAGCAAGGCTTCGGGACAGGCACCCTACGAGCAGTACTTC. Protein sequence: CASKASGQAPYEQYF.

V is TRBV7-6 and J is TRBJ2-5; 8 bases are shared with TRBD1. Germline loops: CDR1 SGHVS, CDR2 FNYEAQ. CDR3 length: 15 amino acids. V was pared by 4 bases and J by 5 bases, with 9 bases of the junction left unmatched. The CDR3, as DNA: TGTGCCAGCAGCTCCTCCCTGGACAGGGAGGAGACCCAGTACTTC. Translating it yields CASSSSLDREETQYF.

This clonotype was detected a few times. The genes are TRBV10-3 and TRBJ2-3; no reliable D call. The germline CDR1 and CDR2 sequences are ENHRY and SYGVKD. CDR3 length: 13 amino acids. Trimming pared 5 bases from V and 2 bases from J, leaving 8 bases between. In DNA form, the CDR3 reads TGTGCCATCAGTCCACCTCACACAGATACGCAGTATTTT. Translation: CAISPPHTDTQYF.

A few counts support this clonotype. This chain joins TRBV20-1 and TRBJ1-5; D perhaps matches TRBD1 (5 bases). This CDR3 has 14 amino acids. V lost 0 bases and J lost 4, with 10 bases in between. Germline CDR1 reads DFQATT; CDR2 reads SNEGSKA (reference sequence). CDR3 sequence (DNA): TGCAGTGCTAGAGAGGGGCTAGGGAATCAGCCCCAGCATTTT. Protein: CSAREGLGNQPQHF.

The chain is built from TRBV4-1 and TRBJ2-7; 10 bases are a match to TRBD2. This CDR3 is 16 amino acids long. Germline V gives CDR1 MGHRA, CDR2 YSYEKL. Losses at the gene ends were 0 bases for V and 3 bases for J; bases not matched to a gene: 5. The CDR3 DNA sequence: TGCGCCAGCAGCCAAGAAGTACTAGCGGGAAACTACGAGCAGTACTTC. Translating it yields CASSQEVLAGNYEQYF.

The J gene is TRBJ2-3, the V gene TRBV10-3; the match to TRBD2 covers 7 bases. In germline, CDR1 is ENHRY, CDR2 SYGVKD. Trimming cost V 9 bases and J 6 bases; bases outside gene matches: 18. The CDR3 consists of 16 residues. CDR3 sequence: CAIGPRVGPGGDTQYF. The CDR3 DNA is TGTGCCATTGGCCCCCGGGTGGGACCCGGGGGGGATACGCAGTATTTT.

Concerning this clonotype itself: Sequence at one end of the junction differs from germline and may be a read error. J is TRBJ2-7 and V is TRBV7-3; 9 bases are shared with TRBD1. The germline V gene has CDR1 SGHTA and CDR2 FQGTGA. This CDR3 has 16 residues. CDR3 region: CASSSTSDRGPLRQYF. DNA for the CDR3: TGCGCCAGCAGCTCGACCTCGGACAGGGGACCTCTTCGGCAGTACTTC.

V usage is TRBV27 and J usage is TRBJ2-2, with D perhaps given as TRBD1 or TRBD2 (5 bases each). The V gene lost 8 bases and the J gene lost 1 base, with 14 bases spanning the gap. Germline V gene sequence: CDR1 MNHEY, CDR2 SMNVEV (reference sequence). The length of the CDR3 is 15 residues. Written as DNA, the CDR3 is TGTGCCAGCGGCCTGGGACGGATGAACACCGGGGAGCTGTTTTTT. This gives the protein CASGLGRMNTGELFF.

V is TRBV7-9 and J is TRBJ2-5; TRBD2 might be the D (6 bases). The J call may not be correct, given that the DNA end is closer to TRBJ2-7. The CDR3 sequence is 13 residues long. Germline V gene sequence: CDR1 SEHNR, CDR2 FQNEAQ (reference sequence). The CDR3 DNA reads TGTGCCAGCAGCTCAGAGGGGAGGAACGAGCAGTACTTC. Its protein is CASSSEGRNEQYF.

The chain employs TRBV4-3 and TRBJ2-1; 7 bases match TRBD2. V shed 2 bases, J shed 8 bases, and the junction held 12 bases outside the gene matches. This CDR3 is built from 16 residues. CDR1 is LGHNA, CDR2 YSLEER, per germline. CDR3 sequence: CASSQIAGVPGDEQFF. CDR3 in DNA: TGCGCCAGCAGCCAAATAGCGGGCGTCCCCGGCGATGAGCAGTTCTTC.

In the case of this clonotype: A read error may account for a junction end that differs from germline. The chain joins TRBV5-1 to TRBJ2-5, with unresolved D. The J call may be faulty, since TRBJ2-7 better matches the DNA end. CDR3 length: 16 residues. Looked up from germline, CDR1 is SGHRS and CDR2 is YFSETQ. The CDR3 DNA reads as TGCGCCAGCAGATTGGCCCTCCAACAGTCCGCCTACGAGCAGTACTTC. Its protein is CASRLALQQSAYEQYF.

The count of this clonotype is one. The J gene is TRBJ2-7, the V gene TRBV6-1; the match to TRBD2 covers 9 bases. This CDR3 comprises 16 residues. The germline V gene encodes CDR1 MNHNS and CDR2 SASEGT. V was pared by 7 bases and J by 1 base, with 11 bases of the junction left unmatched. The CDR3 sequence is CASMELAGLGSYEQYF. In DNA form, the CDR3 reads TGTGCCAGCATGGAACTAGCGGGCCTGGGTTCCTACGAGCAGTACTTC.

The chain uses TRBV6-5 and TRBJ1-4, with 7 positions matching TRBD1. Germline loops: CDR1 MNHEY, CDR2 SVGAGI. CDR3 length: 18 amino acids. V lost 4 bases to trimming and J lost 0 bases; unmatched junction nucleotides: 11. The CDR3: CASSLHSRGFATNEKLFF. CDR3 coding DNA: TGTGCCAGCAGTTTGCATTCCAGGGGGTTCGCAACTAATGAAAAACTGTTTTTT.

This clonotype was seen a few times. This sequence joins TRBV10-3 and TRBJ2-7; 7 bases agree with TRBD1. From germline, CDR1 is ENHRY and CDR2 SYGVKD. The J segment lost 2 bases and the V segment lost 0 bases, leaving 1 base of the junction unmatched. The CDR3 has 14 amino acids. For the CDR3, the DNA is TGTGCCATCAGTGAGTCGGGACAGACCTACGAGCAGTACTTC. Protein product: CAISESGQTYEQYF.